One sample yielded the 29 T cell receptor beta chains listed below, sequenced in a study of neurological immune-mediated disorders. As for time point: longitudinal time-point 1 (baseline). TCRdb reanalysed the 5' RACE reads using MiXCR and keeps one entry per CDR3 protein. The table shows about 49,000 distinct CDR3 sequences, with approximately 11% occurring only once. Sequencing input: PBMCs. The receptor set was obtained from a woman aged 40 to 49 in good health.

This clonotype has a count of ten or more. The chain has TRBV20-1 and TRBJ2-7; either TRBD1 or TRBD2 may fit D (5 bases each). Trimming stripped 5 bases from V and 7 bases from J, with 18 bases between. The CDR3 has 13 amino acids. Germline V CDR1 and CDR2: DFQATT, SNEGSKA (reference sequence). The CDR3 here is CSASGTILGEQYF. The CDR3 DNA sequence: TGCAGTGCTTCCGGGACGATCTTGGGGGAGCAGTACTTC.

Concerning this clonotype: Here the CDR3 omits its conserved ending phenylalanine or tryptophan, so a read error is the likely source. This chain joins TRBV20-1 and TRBJ2-7; tentatively, D is TRBD2 (5 bases). The CDR3 length is 13 residues. CDR1 is DFQATT, CDR2 SNEGSKA, per germline (reference sequence). V shed 6 bases and J shed 2 bases, with 14 bases lying between them. The CDR3 nucleotides are TGCAGTGCCTTAACCGGGAAGACCTACGAGCAGTACCTT. Translated: CSALTGKTYEQYL.

This clonotype was counted many times. The chain joins TRBV20-1 to TRBJ2-1; D unresolved. Germline V gives CDR1 DFQATT, CDR2 SNEGSKA (reference sequence). V was clipped by 4 bases and J by 5 bases, with 15 bases between them. This CDR3 spans 14 amino acids. CDR3 nucleotides: TGCAGTGCTAAGATCGTCATTCGCCACAATGAGCAGTTCTTC. It codes for CSAKIVIRHNEQFF.

This clonotype was seen many times. The rearrangement links TRBV4-1 to TRBJ1-5; TRBD1 might be the D (5 bases). The CDR3 runs to 18 residues. Trimming shortened V by 4 bases and J by 0 bases, and 19 bases separated the two germline ends. Per the germline V gene, CDR1 is MGHRA and CDR2 is YSYEKL. CDR3 sequence: CASSPYGARQNSNQPQHF. CDR3 DNA sequence: TGCGCCAGCAGCCCGTACGGGGCTCGGCAAAATAGCAATCAGCCCCAGCATTTT.

This clonotype was seen ten or more times. The rearrangement joins TRBV7-9 to TRBJ2-1, with D perhaps matching TRBD1 (5 bases). The CDR3 consists of 15 residues. Germline CDR1 is SEHNR and CDR2 is FQNEAQ (reference sequence). V lost 5 bases and J 10 bases, leaving 21 bases between the germline ends. The CDR3, as DNA: TGTGCCAGCAGCCCCAGGGCTGGTGTGCTGAGAGAGCAGTTCTTC. This encodes CASSPRAGVLREQFF.

This clonotype was seen at least ten times. The chain recombines TRBV6-5 with TRBJ1-1; TRBD1 might be the D (5 bases). Looked up from germline, CDR1 is MNHEY and CDR2 is SVGAGI. Trimming removed 8 bases at V and 1 base at J, with 14 bases between. The CDR3 sequence is 14 residues long. The CDR3 spells CASETCRANTEAFF. DNA for the CDR3: TGTGCCAGCGAGACGTGCAGGGCGAACACTGAAGCTTTCTTT.

This clonotype was recorded many times. The chain recombines TRBV20-1 with TRBJ1-2; D is perhaps TRBD1 (5 bases). The CDR3 extends over 16 amino acids. Per the germline V gene, CDR1 is DFQATT and CDR2 is SNEGSKA (reference sequence). V gave up 0 bases and J gave up 8 bases, with 22 bases separating them. CDR3 protein: CSARDQLRGWVTGYTF. For the CDR3, the DNA is TGCAGTGCTAGAGATCAATTGCGGGGGTGGGTTACGGGCTACACCTTC.

This clonotype was counted ten times or more. The chain combines TRBV27 with TRBJ1-2; D call uncertain. This CDR3 has 12 amino acids. The V and J ends lost 3 bases and 8 bases respectively, with 10 bases between them. The germline CDR1 and CDR2 sequences are MNHEY and SMNVEV (reference sequence). The CDR3 sequence is CASSLPGWGYTF. In nucleotides, the CDR3 is TGTGCCAGCAGTTTGCCAGGCTGGGGCTACACCTTC.

There are many counts of this clonotype. The gene calls are TRBV20-1 and TRBJ1-4; 8 bases align to TRBD1. The CDR3 spans 14 residues. Unmatched junction bases numbered 7, after V lost 6 bases and J lost 4 bases. Germline assignment: CDR1 DFQATT and CDR2 SNEGSKA (reference sequence). CDR3 sequence reads: CSAPRQGLNEKLFF. The DNA of the CDR3 is TGCAGTGCCCCTCGACAGGGGCTTAATGAAAAACTGTTTTTT.

This clonotype was detected many times. The chain employs TRBV9 and TRBJ1-2, with 7 bases aligning to TRBD1. CDR1 and CDR2 (germline): SGDLS, YYNGEE. This CDR3 is 17 amino acids long. Trimming cost V 0 bases and J 2 bases; bases outside gene matches: 10. The CDR3 loop is CASSVEVGQGGNYGYTF. For the CDR3, the DNA is TGTGCCAGCAGCGTAGAAGTCGGGCAGGGGGGAAACTATGGCTACACCTTC.

At least ten counts were recorded for this clonotype. This chain links TRBV6-5 with TRBJ2-3, with 7 bases identical to TRBD1. Per germline, CDR1 MNHEY and CDR2 SVGAGI. Trimming took 7 bases from V and 1 from J; bases not matched to a gene: 5. This CDR3 contains 14 residues. Written as DNA, the CDR3 is TGTGCCAGCAATAGGGGGCTTCGCACAGATACGCAGTATTTT. Translating it yields CASNRGLRTDTQYF.

At least ten counts were recorded for this clonotype. V and J are TRBV28 and TRBJ1-2; no reliable D call. Trimming stripped 3 bases from V and 0 bases from J, with 8 bases between. CDR1 MDHEN and CDR2 SYDVKM come from the germline V gene. The CDR3 has 14 residues. The CDR3 coding sequence is TGTGCCAGCAGTTTGAGGATTTCTAACTATGGCTACACCTTC. Residues: CASSLRISNYGYTF.

This clonotype showed up many times. The genes are TRBV29-1 and TRBJ1-1, with unresolved D. The CDR3 totals 13 residues. Germline V lookup: CDR1 SQVTM, CDR2 ANQGSEA. The V gene lost 5 bases and the J gene lost 1 base, with 11 bases spanning the gap. The CDR3 here is CSVSERQNTEAFF. Written as DNA, the CDR3 is TGCAGCGTTTCCGAACGACAGAACACTGAAGCTTTCTTT. The full variable domain, with the rest looked up from reference TRBV29-1 and TRBJ1-1, is SAVISQKPSRDICQRGTSLTIQCQVDSQVTMMFWYRQQPGQSLTLIATANQGSEATYESGFVIDKFPISRPNLTFSTLTVSNMSPEDSSIYLCSVSERQNTEAFFGQGTRLTVV.

This clonotype was recorded many times. The V call is TRBV6-1, the J call TRBJ2-5, with D possibly TRBD2 on 6 matching bases. V lost 8 bases and J lost 13, with 23 bases in between. The CDR3 has 13 residues. The germline V gene encodes CDR1 MNHNS and CDR2 SASEGT. CDR3 in amino acids: CASDTFYGGPGYF. The CDR3 DNA reads TGTGCCAGCGATACATTCTACGGGGGACCGGGGTACTTC.

Ten or more counts support this clonotype. The genes are TRBV5-1 and TRBJ2-1, with 8 positions matching TRBD2. Germline V gene data show CDR1 as SGHRS and CDR2 as YFSETQ. The CDR3 has 15 residues. V lost 4 bases and J lost 7; bases outside the gene matches: 10. DNA for the CDR3: TGCGCCAGCAGCCGGGAGGGGGTAATTGGAAATGAGCAGTTCTTC. Protein product: CASSREGVIGNEQFF.

This clonotype was counted at least ten times. The chain employs TRBV5-1 and TRBJ2-5, with a weak D call TRBD2 (6 bases). V was trimmed by 1 base and J by 5 bases, leaving 15 bases between them. The CDR3 is made up of 15 amino acids. Germline-derived CDR1 and CDR2 are SGHRS and YFSETQ. The CDR3 region is CASSLWGGAWETQYF. CDR3 nucleotide sequence: TGCGCCAGCAGCTTGTGGGGAGGAGCATGGGAGACCCAGTACTTC.

The table lists this clonotype with many counts. The gene calls are TRBV7-2 and TRBJ2-1; D is perhaps TRBD2 (6 bases). Trimming removed 2 bases at V and 3 bases at J, with 14 bases between. Germline V gives CDR1 SGHTA, CDR2 FQGNSA. The CDR3 length is 16 residues. CDR3 in amino acids: CASSLIGRSRYNEQFF. Here the CDR3 DNA reads TGTGCCAGCAGCTTAATTGGGAGGTCCCGCTACAATGAGCAGTTCTTC.

This clonotype was seen many times. The chain joins TRBV7-2 to TRBJ2-2, with 7 bases lining up with TRBD1. With 1 base clipped from V and 3 bases from J, the junction kept 8 bases outside the gene matches. The CDR3 covers 17 residues. Germline V gene data show CDR1 as SGHTA and CDR2 as FQGNSA. The DNA of the CDR3 is TGTGCCAGCAGCTTAGAGCAGACAGGGTTGTACACCGGGGAGCTGTTTTTT. This gives the protein CASSLEQTGLYTGELFF.

The chain couples TRBV7-2 to TRBJ2-4; possible D gene TRBD1, 5 bases. V was cut by 5 bases and J by 0 bases, with 29 bases left in between. The CDR3 loop spans 21 amino acids. Germline CDR1 SGHTA, CDR2 FQGNSA. In DNA form, the CDR3 reads TGTGCCAGCAGCCCATCGCCCAGACAGCCAGCCCGGGCACTAGCCAAAAACATTCAGTACTTC. Protein sequence: CASSPSPRQPARALAKNIQYF.

Details on this clonotype: A much more abundant neighbour one base away suggests this may be a read error. The chain couples TRBV10-3 to TRBJ2-3; D is unclear. The CDR3 covers 12 residues. Germline-derived CDR1 and CDR2 are ENHRY and SYGVKD. The CDR3 DNA follows: TGTGCCATCAAACCCAACACAGATATGCAGTATTTT. It specifies CAIKPNTDMQYF.

This clonotype was detected ten times or more. This chain uses TRBV5-1 with TRBJ1-1, with D possibly matching TRBD1 (5 bases). The V end was cut by 1 base, the J end by 4 bases, with 14 bases between. CDR3 size: 15 residues. Germline loops: CDR1 SGHRS, CDR2 YFSETQ. This CDR3 reads CASSLMAREGTEAFF. The CDR3 DNA sequence: TGCGCCAGCAGCTTGATGGCCAGGGAGGGCACTGAAGCTTTCTTT.

Ten or more counts support this clonotype. This chain uses TRBV5-1 with TRBJ1-4, with TRBD1 as a possible D gene (5 bases). Trimming removed 2 bases from V and 4 bases from J, with 9 bases in between. Per germline, CDR1 SGHRS and CDR2 YFSETQ. This CDR3 has 14 amino acids. CDR3 nucleotides: TGCGCCAGCAGCTTAGGGACTTTTAATGAAAAACTGTTTTTT. Residues: CASSLGTFNEKLFF.

The gene calls are TRBV14 and TRBJ2-7, with D possibly called TRBD1 or TRBD2 (5 bases each). The CDR3 runs to 16 residues. The V and J ends lost 4 bases and 1 base respectively, with 17 bases between them. CDR1 SGHDN and CDR2 FVKESK come from the germline V gene. The CDR3 region has the DNA TGTGCCAGCAGCCGGGGGATAAGGGGCGGTTCCTACGAGCAGTACTTC. Its protein is CASSRGIRGGSYEQYF.

This clonotype was recorded at least ten times. This rearrangement joins TRBV18 to TRBJ2-7; possibly TRBD1 for D (6 bases). This CDR3 comprises 11 residues. Between the trimmed V and J ends, which lost 4 bases and 6 bases, there was a span of 7 bases. The germline gives CDR1 KGHSH, CDR2 LQKENI. In DNA form, the CDR3 reads TGTGCCAGCTCACGAGGGGGCGAGCAGTACTTC. Translated, it gives CASSRGGEQYF.

This clonotype was counted many times. The chain has TRBV6-6 and TRBJ1-5, with D hard to call. The CDR3 is 16 amino acids. V lost 0 bases and J 6 bases, leaving 15 bases between the germline ends. The V gene's germline CDR1 is MNHNY and CDR2 SVGAGI (reference sequence). CDR3 loop: CASSYSTPGMSQPQHF. The CDR3 bases are TGTGCCAGCAGTTACTCGACCCCGGGCATGAGTCAGCCCCAGCATTTT.

This clonotype was picked up many times. V gene TRBV7-2 combines with J gene TRBJ2-7; 9 bases align to TRBD2. CDR1 SGHTA and CDR2 FQGNSA come from the germline V gene. The length of the CDR3 is 15 residues. The ends lost 5 bases at V and 2 bases at J; junction bases unmatched: 7. The CDR3 DNA is TGTGCCAGCAGCGCGGGGGGGGGCTCTGCCTACGAGCAGTACTTC. It translates to CASSAGGGSAYEQYF. The full variable domain, its missing parts supplied by reference TRBV7-2 and TRBJ2-7, is GAGVSQSPSNKVTEKGKDVELRCDPISGHTALYWYRQSLGQGLEFLIYFQGNSAPDKSGLPSDRFSAERTGGSVSTLTIQRTQQEDSAVYLCASSAGGGSAYEQYFGPGTRLTVT.

This clonotype was found many times. The chain carries TRBV12-3 or TRBV12-4 and TRBJ2-5; 7 bases agree with TRBD1. The CDR3 covers 14 residues. The J segment lost 2 bases and the V segment lost 5 bases, leaving 5 bases of the junction unmatched. Here the CDR3 DNA reads TGTGCCAGCAGTCCCCGACAGGGACAAGAGACCCAGTACTTC. The encoded protein is CASSPRQGQETQYF.

This clonotype was seen many times. The chain employs TRBV6-4 and TRBJ2-2; 7 positions match TRBD1. The junction had 6 bases not matched to a gene; V was cut back by 10 bases and J by 1 base. The germline gives CDR1 MRHNA, CDR2 SNTAGT. The CDR3 length is 14 residues. CDR3 DNA: TGTGCCACCTCCCGGGACAGGAACACCGGGGAGCTGTTTTTT. It specifies CATSRDRNTGELFF.

This clonotype was counted at least ten times. The rearrangement links TRBV5-1 to TRBJ1-1; D may be TRBD1 (5 bases). The CDR3 length is 15 residues. Trimming cost V 1 base and J 3 bases, with 13 bases left between them. The V gene's germline CDR1 is SGHRS and CDR2 YFSETQ. As DNA, the CDR3 is TGCGCCAGCAGCTTGCATGGGGGTAGCGACACTGAAGCTTTCTTT. It yields the protein CASSLHGGSDTEAFF.